This T cell receptor beta chain was retrieved from a study of blood T cells in healthy people across ages. Study-wide results and limits: Observed TCR beta diversity per million T cells went down as age went up. This fall followed a roughly linear course with age.

Investigators took around 10 milliliters of peripheral blood from every donor. The CDR3 runs 14 residues. Germline V gene sequence: CDR1 SQVTM, CDR2 ANQGSEA. V was shortened by 4 bases and J by 1 base, with 13 bases between the two germline ends. The second PCR ran roughly 6 to 11 cycles with a sample-barcoded 5' primer and J-beta primers. Each CDR3 protein is one row after TCRdb ran MiXCR on the 5' RACE reads. The data show about 680,000 distinct CDR3 sequences, with approximately 50% seen just once and roughly 30% held by the top ten. About this clonotype: Its cognate antigen is unknown. A much larger clonotype is one base distant, so this may be a read error.

The gene calls are TRBV29-1 and TRBJ2-5; D is undetermined. The receptor's source is an older woman in good health. Sequencing input: blood. The CDR3 loop is CSVVNSTGQETQYF. CDR3 coding DNA: TGCAGCGTTGTCAATTCGACGGGCCAAGAGACCCAGTACTTC.